Listed here are 30 T cell receptor beta chains from one sample, sequenced in a study of T-cell reconstitution after alpha-beta-depleted transplantation in children. Unique molecular identifiers were incorporated when the TCRbeta library was constructed. MiXCR, run by TCRdb on the PCR reads, gives a single entry per CDR3 protein. The table lists 400,000 to 500,000 distinct CDR3 sequences, under 13% of them singletons, with roughly 5% in the top ten. The sample here was PBMCs from the stem cell graft donor, taken from the stem cell graft. The receptors were sampled from a human donor who donated a stem cell graft to a child with acute myeloid leukemia.

This clonotype was recorded a few times. The rearrangement uses TRBV29-1 and TRBJ2-2; TRBD1 is a possible D gene (6 bases). CDR3 length: 14 residues. From germline, CDR1 is SQVTM and CDR2 ANQGSEA. V dropped 5 bases and J dropped 2 bases, with 12 bases sitting between them. As DNA, the CDR3 is TGCAGCGTTTCGAACAGGGCTAACACCGGGGAGCTGTTTTTT. Protein: CSVSNRANTGELFF.

This clonotype was counted only a few times. This sequence joins TRBV20-1 and TRBJ2-7, with D perhaps TRBD1 or TRBD2 (6 bases each). V gave up 1 base and J gave up 3 bases, with 10 bases separating them. CDR1 DFQATT and CDR2 SNEGSKA come from the germline V gene (reference sequence). The CDR3 is made up of 13 amino acids. Here the CDR3 DNA reads TGCAGTGCTAGAGGGGGGCGGGGCTACGAGCAGTACTTC. Protein sequence: CSARGGRGYEQYF.

This clonotype was picked up a small number of times. The rearrangement uses TRBV5-1 and TRBJ1-1; D unclear. The length of the CDR3 is 14 residues. Per the germline V gene, CDR1 is SGHRS and CDR2 is YFSETQ. The germline V and J ends were trimmed by 0 bases and 1 base, with 7 bases remaining between them. Here the CDR3 DNA reads TGCGCCAGCAGCTTGGTAGGCAAGAACACTGAAGCTTTCTTT. Amino acid sequence: CASSLVGKNTEAFF.

This clonotype turned up a few times. This chain links TRBV20-1 with TRBJ1-1; the D is unclear. This CDR3 has 10 residues. Germline V gives CDR1 DFQATT, CDR2 SNEGSKA (reference sequence). The V end was cut by 3 bases, the J end by 7 bases, with 6 bases between. CDR3 in DNA: TGCAGTGCTAGTGTAGGTGAAGCTTTCTTT. Protein product: CSASVGEAFF.

This clonotype was recorded a few times. The V gene is TRBV20-1, the J gene TRBJ2-1; D gene ambiguous. CDR3 size: 14 residues. Germline CDR1 and CDR2: DFQATT and SNEGSKA (reference sequence). Trimming stripped 3 bases from V and 2 bases from J, with 11 bases between. The CDR3 DNA reads TGCAGTGCTAGCGGCTCCTTCGCCTACAATGAGCAGTTCTTC. This sequence encodes CSASGSFAYNEQFF.

This clonotype showed up many times. The chain employs TRBV7-8 and TRBJ2-1; TRBD1 might be the D (6 bases). V was trimmed by 5 bases and J by 5 bases, leaving 10 bases between them. The CDR3 loop spans 13 amino acids. Germline lookup yields CDR1 SGHVS and CDR2 FQNEAQ. The CDR3 spells CASSNRDNNEQFF. The CDR3, as DNA: TGTGCCAGCAGCAACCGGGACAACAATGAGCAGTTCTTC.

The V gene is TRBV7-2, the J gene TRBJ2-5; 8 nucleotides match TRBD1. The CDR3 covers 14 residues. V trimming: 11 bases; J trimming: 4 bases; junction bases outside the gene matches: 12. The germline V gene has CDR1 SGHTA and CDR2 FQGNSA. This CDR3 is CASHRGQGRETQYF. DNA for the CDR3: TGTGCCTCGCACCGAGGACAGGGTAGAGAGACCCAGTACTTC.

There are many counts of this clonotype. The gene calls are TRBV29-1 and TRBJ2-1; weak D call: TRBD1 (5 bases). Trimming stripped 6 bases from V and 6 bases from J, with 9 bases between. The CDR3 runs 11 residues. Germline assignment: CDR1 SQVTM and CDR2 ANQGSEA. The CDR3 region is CSVNRINEQFF. In DNA form, the CDR3 reads TGCAGCGTGAACAGGATCAATGAGCAGTTCTTC.

The table lists this clonotype with many counts. This chain links TRBV5-5 with TRBJ2-2; TRBD1 agrees at 9 bases. Germline V CDR1 and CDR2: SGHKS, YYEKEE (reference sequence). J gave up 0 bases and V 4 bases, and 7 bases lay outside the gene matches. CDR3 size: 17 residues. CDR3 nucleotide sequence: TGTGCCAGCAGCCCCGGACAGGGGAGACCGAACACCGGGGAGCTGTTTTTT. Protein product: CASSPGQGRPNTGELFF.

V gene TRBV12-3 or TRBV12-4 combines with J gene TRBJ2-2; D is perhaps TRBD2 (7 bases). The germline V and J ends were trimmed by 5 bases and 1 base, with 17 bases remaining between them. The CDR3 totals 17 residues. The CDR3 spells CASSGPRGAMNTGELFF. The CDR3 coding sequence is TGTGCCAGCAGTGGCCCCCGGGGGGCAATGAACACCGGGGAGCTGTTTTTT.

The table lists this clonotype with a few counts. The chain recombines TRBV5-5 with TRBJ2-7, with 9 bases fitting TRBD1. Germline CDR1 is SGHKS and CDR2 is YYEKEE (reference sequence). V shed 2 bases, J shed 9 bases, and the junction held 18 bases outside the gene matches. The length of the CDR3 is 17 residues. The CDR3 DNA is TGTGCCAGCAGCTTTTTGTTCCACCGGGACAGGGCTAGTAGGCAGTACGTC. It is translated as CASSFLFHRDRASRQYV.

The J gene is TRBJ2-3, the V gene TRBV7-2; 10 bases fit TRBD2. Per germline, CDR1 SGHTA and CDR2 FQGNSA. With 0 bases clipped from V and 6 bases from J, the junction kept 3 bases outside the gene matches. The CDR3 has 15 residues. As DNA, the CDR3 is TGTGCCAGCAGCTTAGCGACTAGCGGGCGGGATACGCAGTATTTT. It codes for CASSLATSGRDTQYF.

V and J are TRBV20-1 and TRBJ1-5; TRBD1 might be the D (5 bases). Germline CDR1 is DFQATT and CDR2 is SNEGSKA (reference sequence). The V end lost 5 bases, the J end lost 0 bases, and 20 bases lay between the germline ends. This CDR3 has 17 residues. DNA for the CDR3: TGCAGTGCTCCCAGCCCGGGGGGATCGCATAGCAATCAGCCCCAGCATTTT. This sequence encodes CSAPSPGGSHSNQPQHF.

This clonotype was picked up many times. The V call is TRBV5-4, the J call TRBJ2-7; D ambiguous. Between the trimmed V and J ends, which lost 0 bases and 6 bases, there was a span of 10 bases. Germline V gene lookup returns CDR1 SGHNT and CDR2 YYREEE (reference sequence). CDR3 size: 13 residues. The CDR3 coding sequence is TGTGCCAGCAGCTTGGTTGACCGGAGCGAGCAGTACTTC. Translation: CASSLVDRSEQYF.

The chain links TRBV20-1 to TRBJ2-5, with 7 bases matching TRBD2. CDR3 size: 16 residues. In germline, CDR1 is DFQATT, CDR2 SNEGSKA (reference sequence). With V trimmed by 0 bases and J by 1 base, 8 bases remained unmatched. CDR3 in amino acids: CSARDPRGDPQETQYF. In DNA, the CDR3 is TGCAGTGCTAGAGATCCCCGGGGGGATCCCCAAGAGACCCAGTACTTC.

This clonotype was seen only a few times. V usage is TRBV20-1 and J usage is TRBJ2-3, with TRBD1 matching over 10 bases. CDR1 is DFQATT and CDR2 is SNEGSKA in the germline V gene (reference sequence). This CDR3 has 15 residues. The junction had 12 bases not matched to a gene; V was cut back by 6 bases and J by 6 bases. The CDR3 sequence: CSAQSGTGDADTQYF. Written as DNA, the CDR3 is TGCAGTGCCCAATCCGGGACAGGGGATGCGGATACGCAGTATTTT.

The V gene is TRBV7-2, the J gene TRBJ1-6; unclear D gene. Germline CDR1 and CDR2: SGHTA and FQGNSA. The CDR3 runs 16 residues. V lost 1 base and J lost 3, with 10 bases in between. CDR3 coding DNA: TGTGCCAGCAGCTTAGTCGTTCGGCTCTATAATTCACCCCTCCACTTT. As protein: CASSLVVRLYNSPLHF.

This clonotype was counted a few times. The chain recombines TRBV20-1 with TRBJ1-6, with D possibly TRBD1 on 6 matching bases. This CDR3 is built from 17 residues. CDR1 DFQATT and CDR2 SNEGSKA come from the germline V gene (reference sequence). V lost 1 base to trimming and J lost 4 bases, with 17 bases between them. The CDR3 coding sequence is TGCAGTGCTAGAGCCCCCGGGGGGGCGGGTTATAATTCACCCCTCCACTTT. Translated: CSARAPGGAGYNSPLHF.

This chain joins TRBV5-1 and TRBJ1-6; D possibly corresponds to TRBD1 (5 bases). The V and J ends lost 4 bases and 9 bases respectively, with 14 bases between them. Germline V gives CDR1 SGHRS, CDR2 YFSETQ. The CDR3 totals 14 residues. CDR3 in DNA: TGCGCCAGCAGCGCCTGGGGACTTGGTTCACCCCTCCACTTT. It is translated as CASSAWGLGSPLHF.

This clonotype was seen more than once but under ten times. The V call is TRBV13, the J call TRBJ2-7; 8 bases align to TRBD1. V dropped 0 bases and J dropped 5; count of bases not matched to a gene: 3. This CDR3 is 14 amino acids long. Germline assignment: CDR1 PRHDT and CDR2 FYEKMQ (reference sequence). The CDR3 reads CASSLGDRGHEQYV. In DNA form, the CDR3 reads TGTGCCAGCAGCTTAGGCGACAGGGGCCACGAGCAGTACGTC.

This clonotype was recorded many times. The chain links TRBV2 to TRBJ2-3; TRBD2 might be the D (6 bases). Trimming cost V 4 bases and J 0 bases, with 11 bases left between them. Germline lookup yields CDR1 SNHLY and CDR2 FYNNEI. The CDR3 runs to 15 residues. The CDR3 DNA sequence: TGTGCCAGCAGTGCGGGACTGGCTAGCACAGATACGCAGTATTTT. As protein: CASSAGLASTDTQYF.

The V gene is TRBV27, the J gene TRBJ2-1; 7 positions agree with TRBD2. Germline loops: CDR1 MNHEY, CDR2 SMNVEV (reference sequence). This CDR3 spans 15 amino acids. V dropped 6 bases and J dropped 5; count of bases not matched to a gene: 10. The DNA for the CDR3 is TGTGCCAGCAGCCAACCTTGGGGGGGTGACAATGAGCAGTTCTTC. The encoded protein is CASSQPWGGDNEQFF.

This clonotype was observed a handful of times. The V and J genes are TRBV9 and TRBJ1-5, with 8 bases that match TRBD1. This CDR3 has 16 residues. The germline CDR1 and CDR2 sequences are SGDLS and YYNGEE. The trim removed 4 bases at V and 0 bases at J, leaving 6 bases unmatched. The CDR3: CASSPGTGNSNQPQHF. The CDR3 region has the DNA TGTGCCAGCAGCCCCGGGACAGGCAATAGCAATCAGCCCCAGCATTTT.

This clonotype was detected only a few times. V and J are TRBV6-6 and TRBJ2-7; maybe TRBD1 (5 bases). The germline CDR1 and CDR2 sequences are MNHNY and SVGAGI (reference sequence). The CDR3 loop spans 13 amino acids. Deletions cut 1 base from V and 5 bases from J, with 9 bases between. The chain's CDR3 is CASSYFPGHEQYF. The CDR3 bases are TGTGCCAGCAGTTACTTTCCAGGGCACGAGCAGTACTTC.

The CDR3 sequence is CASSSTPASSYEQYF. The DNA of the CDR3 is TGCGCCAGCAGCTCAACTCCGGCCAGCTCCTACGAGCAGTACTTC. The gene calls are TRBV4-1 and TRBJ2-7; D not certain. Per the germline V gene, CDR1 is MGHRA and CDR2 is YSYEKL. The CDR3 is 15 residues long. V lost 5 bases and J 0 bases, leaving 14 bases between the germline ends.

At least ten counts were recorded for this clonotype. This chain uses TRBV7-8 with TRBJ1-2; TRBD1 matches 10 bases. Germline V gives CDR1 SGHVS, CDR2 FQNEAQ. J was trimmed by 2 bases and V by 3 bases; bases with no gene match: 3. This CDR3 contains 15 residues. The CDR3, as DNA: TGTGCCAGCAGCTTGGACAGGGGGTACAACTATGGCTACACCTTC. Amino acids: CASSLDRGYNYGYTF.

The chain employs TRBV5-1 and TRBJ1-2; 7 bases agree with TRBD1. Trimming at V came to 2 bases and at J to 4 bases, leaving 2 bases not matched to a gene. The CDR3 loop spans 13 amino acids. Germline V gene sequence: CDR1 SGHRS, CDR2 YFSETQ. The CDR3 region has the DNA TGCGCCAGCAGCTTACAGGGGACCTATGGCTACACCTTC. It specifies CASSLQGTYGYTF.

This clonotype came up many times. Being one base from a much bigger clone, this may be a read error. The DNA for the CDR3 is TGTGCCAGCAGCTTAGAAGAGGGCACTGAAGCTTTCTTT. Protein sequence: CASSLEEGTEAFF. J is TRBJ1-1 and V is TRBV7-2; D gene ambiguous. From germline, CDR1 is SGHTA and CDR2 FQGNSA. The CDR3 contains 13 residues. V was trimmed by 1 base and J by 4 bases, leaving 7 bases between them. Based on the CDR3 plus reference TRBV7-2 and TRBJ1-1, the full variable domain is GAGVSQSPSNKVTEKGKDVELRCDPISGHTALYWYRQSLGQGLEFLIYFQGNSAPDKSGLPSDRFSAERTGGSVSTLTIQRTQQEDSAVYLCASSLEEGTEAFFGQGTRLTVV.

The genes are TRBV16 and TRBJ1-6; TRBD1 agrees at 8 bases. This CDR3 is 15 amino acids long. V lost 2 bases and J lost 10; bases outside the gene matches: 7. Germline CDR1 and CDR2: KGHSY and FQNENV. The CDR3 DNA follows: TGTGCCAGCAGCCAACCGACAGGGGAGGGGTCACCCCTCCACTTT. This codes for CASSQPTGEGSPLHF.

The V and J genes are TRBV18 and TRBJ2-5; weak D call: TRBD1 (5 bases). Germline assignment: CDR1 KGHSH and CDR2 LQKENI. There are 13 residues in the CDR3. Trimming removed 4 bases at V and 3 bases at J, with 9 bases between. The CDR3 nucleotides are TGTGCCAGCTCACAAGGGGCAGAAGAGACCCAGTACTTC. Translated: CASSQGAEETQYF.